The present T cell receptor (beta chain) was sequenced within a study of blood T cell repertoires in COVID-19. V shed 4 bases, J shed 7 bases, and the junction held 12 bases outside the gene matches. The CDR3 spans 16 residues. The germline V gene encodes CDR1 LGHDT and CDR2 YNNKEL (reference sequence). The method was immunoSEQ multiplex PCR; TCRdb's version includes in-frame clones alone and lacks a portion of them. The sample lists around 93,000 clones, about 80% seen once, with roughly 4% in the top ten. Material: peripheral blood. This receptor was identified in a man in his sixties with acute or convalescent COVID-19. This chain connects TRBV3-1 (or the pseudogene TRBV3-2) to TRBJ2-1; 8 bases fit TRBD1. The DNA for the CDR3 is TGTGCCAGCAGCCCCCTTTTTCAGGGGGCGGATAATGAGCAGTTCTTC. Protein: CASSPLFQGADNEQFF.